These 28 T cell receptor beta chains were all obtained from the same sample, sequenced in a study of blood T cell repertoires in COVID-19 (dated by TCRdb to 2020 to 2022). Library method: the immunoSEQ multiplex PCR assay. What TCRdb holds here is the immuneACCESS table cut down to in-frame rearrangements. Part of the clones is not present; checked against another copy, under half of the missing clones reflect an unresolved V gene, and the others are unexplained. The sample table lists about 160,000 clones, around 85% of them with a count of one. The biggest ten clones account for 9.5% to 12% of the sample. The sequenced material came from peripheral blood. Receptor source: a man in his 60s with active or convalescent COVID-19.

The rearrangement links TRBV19 to TRBJ1-1, with 8 bases aligning to TRBD1. With 4 bases clipped from V and 4 bases from J, the junction kept 5 bases outside the gene matches. Germline CDR1 is LNHDA and CDR2 is SQIVND (reference sequence). The CDR3 is 14 residues long. Here the CDR3 DNA reads TGTGCCAGTAGTAGGACAGGGTGGGGCACTGAAGCTTTCTTT. Translated: CASSRTGWGTEAFF.

J is TRBJ1-5 and V is TRBV25-1; a possible D gene is TRBD1 (5 bases). CDR1 and CDR2 (germline): MGHDK, SYGVNS. The CDR3 has 15 amino acids. Trimming pared 4 bases from V and 5 bases from J, leaving 15 bases between. In DNA form, the CDR3 reads TGTGCCAGCAGTGCCTCAGGGTGGCGTGATCAGCCCCAGCATTTT. Protein sequence: CASSASGWRDQPQHF.

This chain connects TRBV7-2 to TRBJ1-1; possible D gene TRBD1, 5 bases. In germline, CDR1 is SGHTA, CDR2 FQGNSA. CDR3 length equals 13 residues. V was shortened by 1 base and J by 3 bases, with 6 bases between the two germline ends. CDR3 sequence (DNA): TGTGCCAGCAGCTTAGGGGGGGACACTGAAGCTTTCTTT. Encoded protein: CASSLGGDTEAFF.

The chain joins TRBV5-1 to TRBJ2-7, with TRBD2 matching over 9 bases. CDR1 SGHRS and CDR2 YFSETQ come from the germline V gene. This CDR3 has 14 residues. V dropped 0 bases and J dropped 7; count of bases not matched to a gene: 5. The CDR3 sequence is CASSLEAGGPEQYF. The CDR3 DNA sequence: TGCGCCAGCAGCTTGGAGGCGGGAGGGCCTGAGCAGTACTTC.

The J gene is TRBJ1-5, the V gene TRBV19; 9 positions match TRBD1. This CDR3 comprises 15 residues. The ends lost 3 bases at V and 7 bases at J; junction bases unmatched: 7. Germline lookup yields CDR1 LNHDA and CDR2 SQIVND (reference sequence). The CDR3 loop reads CASSIDDRGLQPQHF. In DNA, the CDR3 is TGTGCCAGTAGTATCGATGACAGGGGGTTGCAGCCCCAGCATTTT. The variable domain in full, completed from reference TRBV19 and TRBJ1-5, reads DGGITQSPKYLFRKEGQNVTLSCEQNLNHDAMYWYRQDPGQGLRLIYYSQIVNDFQKGDIAEGYSVSREKKESFPLTVTSAQKNPTAFYLCASSIDDRGLQPQHFGDGTRLSIL.

This clone has just a few counts. V is TRBV10-1 and J is TRBJ2-2; 12 bases agree with TRBD1. The CDR3 extends over 16 amino acids. After removal of 7 bases from V and 7 bases from J, the junction contained 10 bases not matched to a gene. CDR1 and CDR2 from the germline V gene are WNHNN and SYGVQD (reference sequence). CDR3 amino acids: CASTSAGQGAVGELFF. CDR3 coding DNA: TGCGCCAGCACCTCCGCGGGACAGGGGGCTGTCGGGGAGCTGTTTTTT.

This clone was found once. CDR3 DNA sequence: TGTGCCAGCAGCTTAAATTGGGGACAGGGTAACTATGGCTACACCTTC. Its translation: CASSLNWGQGNYGYTF. V usage is TRBV11-2 and J usage is TRBJ1-2; 9 bases match TRBD1. This CDR3 is 16 amino acids long. J was trimmed by 1 base and V by 2 bases; bases with no gene match: 5. Germline CDR1 SGHAT, CDR2 FQNNGV.

The V and J genes are TRBV7-9 and TRBJ1-2; 8 bases are a match to TRBD1. With V trimmed by 5 bases and J by 8 bases, 10 bases remained unmatched. Germline CDR1 is SEHNR and CDR2 is FQNEAQ (reference sequence). The CDR3 covers 14 residues. This chain's CDR3 is CASSLLGQGLGYTF. The CDR3 DNA reads as TGTGCCAGCAGCCTCCTAGGACAGGGTTTGGGCTACACCTTC.

V and J are TRBV6-5 and TRBJ1-5; the match to TRBD1 covers 8 bases. The CDR3 contains 14 residues. V lost 4 bases, J lost 6 bases, and 5 bases stayed unmatched. Germline V CDR1 and CDR2: MNHEY, SVGAGI. In nucleotides, the CDR3 is TGTGCCAGCAGTTCCGGACAGGGTGGTCAGCCCCAGCATTTT. Translated, it gives CASSSGQGGQPQHF.

The chain combines TRBV7-2 with TRBJ1-5, with 10 bases that match TRBD1. The CDR3 is 14 amino acids. Germline-derived CDR1 and CDR2 are SGHTA and FQGNSA. The trim removed 3 bases at V and 7 bases at J, leaving 3 bases unmatched. The CDR3 region has the DNA TGTGCCAGCAGCTTGGTGACAGGGGGCCAGCCCCAGCATTTT. Its protein is CASSLVTGGQPQHF.

This clone was found a few times. J is TRBJ1-2 and V is TRBV3-1 (or the pseudogene TRBV3-2), with D maybe TRBD1 (6 bases). V dropped 6 bases and J dropped 4 bases, with 21 bases sitting between them. CDR1 is LGHDT, CDR2 YNNKEL, per germline (reference sequence). The CDR3 totals 16 residues. In nucleotides, the CDR3 is TGTGCCAGCAGGTTTACAAGCAGGGGTTCAGGCTATGGCTACACCTTC. As protein: CASRFTSRGSGYGYTF.

The CDR3 loop reads CASSEVTQNTGELFF. The CDR3 DNA reads TGTGCCAGCAGTGAAGTAACTCAGAACACCGGGGAGCTGTTTTTT. This chain connects TRBV2 to TRBJ2-2; D uncertain. Germline lookup yields CDR1 SNHLY and CDR2 FYNNEI. V was shortened by 1 base and J by 1 base, with 7 bases between the two germline ends. The CDR3 is 15 residues long.

The rearrangement joins TRBV21-1 to TRBJ1-6. TRBV21-1 is listed as a pseudogene. This CDR3 is 15 amino acids long. The chain's CDR3 is CASSMRISYNSPLHF. CDR3 sequence (DNA): TGTGCCAGCAGCATGAGGATCTCCTATAATTCACCCCTCCACTTT.

The chain recombines TRBV7-9 with TRBJ2-5; 7 positions agree with TRBD1. The CDR3 runs to 15 residues. With V trimmed by 5 bases and J by 1 base, 7 bases remained unmatched. The germline gives CDR1 SEHNR, CDR2 FQNEAQ (reference sequence). The CDR3: CASSPGDSTQETQYF. CDR3 nucleotide sequence: TGTGCCAGCAGCCCAGGGGACAGCACCCAAGAGACCCAGTACTTC. Full variable domain (outside the CDR3, taken from reference TRBV7-9 and TRBJ2-5): DTGVSQNPRHKITKRGQNVTFRCDPISEHNRLYWYRQTLGQGPEFLTYFQNEAQLEKSRLLSDRFSAERPKGSFSTLEIQRTEQGDSAMYLCASSPGDSTQETQYFGPGTRLLVL.

This chain joins TRBV3-1 (or the pseudogene TRBV3-2) and TRBJ2-7; a weak D match, TRBD2 (6 bases). The CDR3 consists of 13 residues. Germline lookup yields CDR1 LGHDT and CDR2 YNNKEL (reference sequence). The V end lost 5 bases, the J end lost 4 bases, and 12 bases lay between the germline ends. The CDR3 region is CASSDPGLYEQYF. For the CDR3, the DNA is TGTGCCAGCAGCGACCCGGGACTTTACGAGCAGTACTTC.

This chain connects TRBV11-1 to TRBJ1-1; D remains ambiguous. Germline CDR1 reads SGHAT; CDR2 reads FQDESV (reference sequence). The CDR3 is 13 amino acids. V lost 0 bases, J lost 0 bases, and 2 bases lay in between. The CDR3 loop reads CASSLALNTEAFF. The CDR3 DNA follows: TGTGCCAGCAGCTTAGCCTTGAACACTGAAGCTTTCTTT.

This chain uses TRBV19 with TRBJ1-1; TRBD1 might be the D (6 bases). V was trimmed by 6 bases and J by 1 base, leaving 18 bases between them. Germline V gene data show CDR1 as LNHDA and CDR2 as SQIVND (reference sequence). CDR3 length: 16 amino acids. CDR3 protein: CASRTGHQITNTEAFF. The CDR3 region has the DNA TGTGCCAGTAGGACGGGACACCAGATAACGAACACTGAAGCTTTCTTT.

The gene calls are TRBV5-6 and TRBJ2-2; TRBD2 matches 12 bases. CDR1 SGHDT and CDR2 YYEEEE come from the germline V gene. V was pared by 4 bases and J by 6 bases, with 4 bases of the junction left unmatched. The CDR3 contains 15 residues. CDR3 sequence (DNA): TGTGCCAGCAGCCCCCCTAGCGGGAGGGCCGGGGAGCTGTTTTTT. Amino acids: CASSPPSGRAGELFF.

This chain links TRBV19 with TRBJ1-2; 9 bases map to TRBD1. This CDR3 is built from 14 residues. The J segment lost 4 bases and the V segment lost 6 bases, leaving 6 bases of the junction unmatched. In germline, CDR1 is LNHDA, CDR2 SQIVND (reference sequence). For the CDR3, the DNA is TGTGCCAGTAGGGACCGGGACAGGGTCTATGGCTACACCTTC. Its protein product is CASRDRDRVYGYTF.

The chain uses TRBV19 and TRBJ2-1; the match to TRBD2 covers 10 bases. V lost 3 bases to trimming and J lost 2 bases; unmatched junction nucleotides: 7. The V gene's germline CDR1 is LNHDA and CDR2 SQIVND (reference sequence). The CDR3 consists of 17 residues. The CDR3 DNA reads TGTGCCAGTAGTATCCCTTTAGCGGGAGGCACCTACAATGAGCAGTTCTTC. Its protein product is CASSIPLAGGTYNEQFF.

CDR3 in DNA: TGTGCCAGCAGTGAAGCGGGGGACACCGTTCGGCCCCAGCATTTT. It encodes CASSEAGDTVRPQHF. J is TRBJ1-5 and V is TRBV6-1; D is perhaps TRBD1 (6 bases). Germline V gives CDR1 MNHNS, CDR2 SASEGT. The CDR3 extends over 15 amino acids. The V gene lost 0 bases and the J gene lost 9 bases, with 15 bases spanning the gap.

This clone was counted between two and nine times. The chain couples TRBV6-2 or TRBV6-3 to TRBJ2-5, with TRBD1 as a possible D gene (5 bases). Trimming removed 2 bases at V and 4 bases at J, with 8 bases between. CDR1 is MNHEY, CDR2 SVGEGT, per germline. The CDR3 covers 13 residues. The CDR3: CASSYVGRETQYF. The CDR3, as DNA: TGTGCCAGCAGTTACGTGGGGCGAGAGACCCAGTACTTC.

Only a few counts were recorded for this clone. The chain has TRBV5-6 and TRBJ1-2; 8 nucleotides agree with TRBD1. This CDR3 has 13 residues. V shed 4 bases and J 13 bases; nucleotides not matched to a gene: 12. Germline CDR1 SGHDT, CDR2 YYEEEE. DNA for the CDR3: TGTGCCAGCAGCCCCGGGACAGGTCGGTTAGGCACCTTC. Amino acid sequence: CASSPGTGRLGTF. The variable domain in full, with the rest retrieved from reference TRBV5-6 and TRBJ1-2, is DAGVTQSPTHLIKTRGQQVTLRCSPKSGHDTVSWYQQALGQGPQFIFQYYEEEERQRGNFPDRFSGHQFPNYSSELNVNALLLGDSALYLCASSPGTGRLGTFGSGTRLTVV.

The rearrangement joins TRBV6-5 to TRBJ2-3, with 12 bases that match TRBD2. Germline CDR1 and CDR2: MNHEY and SVGAGI. The CDR3 totals 16 residues. The V segment lost 2 bases and the J segment 4 bases; nucleotides outside the gene matches: 4. This CDR3 is CASSYLLAGGPDTQYF. The DNA for the CDR3 is TGTGCCAGCAGTTACCTTCTAGCGGGAGGGCCAGATACGCAGTATTTT.

This clone was seen a single time. One end of the junction does not line up with germline, which may come from a read error. The V gene is TRBV7-7, the J gene TRBJ2-1; maybe TRBD2 (6 bases). From germline, CDR1 is SSHAT and CDR2 FNYEAQ (reference sequence). The CDR3 sequence is 16 residues long. The CDR3 sequence: CASSLGFSGNYNEQFF. The CDR3 DNA is TGTGCTAGCAGCTTAGGGTTTAGCGGCAACTACAATGAGCAGTTCTTC.

V and J are TRBV11-2 and TRBJ2-7, with 16 bases fitting TRBD2. The CDR3 is 15 amino acids. In germline, CDR1 is SGHAT, CDR2 FQNNGV. V shed 6 bases and J 5 bases; nucleotides not matched to a gene: 4. CDR3: CASRLGTSGRDEQYF. CDR3 bases: TGTGCCAGCAGACTAGGGACTAGCGGGAGGGACGAGCAGTACTTC.

This clone was observed a single time. V is TRBV27 and J is TRBJ2-3; TRBD2 is a possible D gene (6 bases). With 6 bases removed from V and 0 bases from J, the gap between germline ends came to 13 bases. From germline, CDR1 is MNHEY and CDR2 SMNVEV (reference sequence). This CDR3 region has 15 residues. As DNA, the CDR3 is TGTGCCAGCAGCTATAGCGGTTCTAGCACAGATACGCAGTATTTT. It yields the protein CASSYSGSSTDTQYF.

A few counts support this clone. The chain uses TRBV7-8 and TRBJ1-2, with D possibly being TRBD1 (5 bases). In germline, CDR1 is SGHVS, CDR2 FQNEAQ. This CDR3 contains 13 residues. V was pared by 3 bases and J by 7 bases, with 12 bases between. The CDR3 is CASSLGQYAGYTF. The CDR3 DNA reads TGTGCCAGCAGCTTGGGGCAGTATGCTGGCTACACCTTC.